This T cell receptor beta chain was documented in a study of T cell clonotyping in hematopoietic cell transplantation (dated by TCRdb to about 2021). Context from the whole study: A total of under 150 blood samples were collected in the study from roughly 40 consecutive transplant recipients and their related donors. Recruitment of patients ran from 2015 to early 2017, and follow-up continued until September 2020 or until death.

The paper's findings and limits, for the study overall: Recipient repertoires showed only a small fraction of overlap with donor repertoires, and over 97% appeared de novo at the given depth. After transplant, TCR diversity in recipients dropped, and pathologically expanded clonotypes increased progressively from day 30 to day 180. The sample size was limited, and because cells were not sorted, the contributions of CD4 and CD8 repertoires could not be separated. Inverse Simpson Index values from donors and from recipients before transplant predicted broader TCR repertoire diversity after transplant.

The germline V gene supplies CDR1 SGHRS and CDR2 YFSETQ. There are 14 amino acids in the CDR3, from cysteine to phenylalanine inclusive. Left in the record is the CDR3 DNA by itself, 42 bases read in frame from the first base. V is cut back by 0 bases and J by 10 bases, with 4 bases in the junction unmatched. Sample time point, as interpreted from the label and publication: 180 days after allo-HCT. Blood from recipients was drawn about 28 days before transplant and again at days 30, 100 and 180 after transplant. Nuclei Lysis Solution was used to extract genomic DNA from fresh or cryopreserved unfractionated peripheral blood mononuclear cells. Comment on this clone: It lacks a known antigen. Per-base qualities were not stored, and no clone one base away is much larger.

With the immunoSEQ assay, which is a bias-controlled multiplex PCR relying on V- and J-specific primers, TCR beta CDR3 regions were amplified from genomic DNA. A second PCR step added a proprietary barcode and Illumina adapter sequences to the CDR3 amplicons. CDR3 libraries were sequenced on an Illumina MiSeq instrument. In the original analysis: immunoSEQ Analyzer 3.0 was used for export and quality control, with R Bioconductor and Immunarch used for downstream analyses. Repertoire metrics were calculated using only productive rearrangements within the normalized downsampled data set. In the normalized cohort, clonotypes with more than 5 templates were defined as pathologically expanded. The Inverse Simpson Index was used to measure repertoire diversity. The non-normalized data set was used for CMV-specificity analyses so that all clonotypes could be captured. This immuneACCESS table, as held by TCRdb, lists in-frame sequences with V and J called but not all clones. Of the missing ones, under half trace to an unresolved V gene in checked studies; the others have no known cause. Clonal size and the V and J genes are those of that table, whereas D and trimming came from the DNA. In this sample the table shows thousands of clones, roughly 79% of which occur a single time. About 16% of the sample is held by the ten biggest clonotypes.

This sequence originates from a male patient between 40 and 49 years old who had an allogeneic stem cell transplant from a related donor, so the T cells may come from the graft donor. Some clones in this sample may be carry-over from other donors' samples. This chain is built from TRBV5-1 and TRBJ1-6, and 7 junction bases match TRBD1. The sequences come from PBMCs, collected 180 days after allogeneic stem cell transplant. In nucleotide form, the sequence is TGCGCCAGCAGCTTGGACAGGGGAAGATCACCCCTCCACTTT. It codes for CASSLDRGRSPLHF. Full variable domain (CDR3 extended with the reference TRBV5-1 and TRBJ1-6 proteins): KAGVTQTPRYLIKTRGQQVTLSCSPISGHRSVSWYQQTPGQGLQFLFEYFSETQRNKGNFPGRFSGRQFSNSRSEMNVSTLELGDSALYLCASSLDRGRSPLHFGNGTRLTVT.